The next 25 T cell receptor beta chains were all read from a single sample in a study of blood T cells in healthy people across ages (dated by TCRdb to about 2015). The library was produced with 5' RACE. Sequencer: Illumina HiSeq 2500. The second PCR ran for roughly 7 to 11 cycles and used a J-beta primer mix along with a sample-barcoded 5' primer. Starting from the raw public reads, TCRdb applied fastp trimming at Q25, assembled clones with MiXCR and retained in-frame beta chains. Records with the same CDR3 protein are collapsed into one entry carrying the most frequent genes and DNA. A total of 1,500,000 or so distinct CDR3 sequences appear in this sample, roughly 60% of them only once. The ten largest clones add up to under 8.5% of the sample. The sequenced sample consisted of blood. The receptors were sampled from a man aged 18 to 29 in good health.

V usage is TRBV15 and J usage is TRBJ2-4; 10 nucleotides line up with TRBD2. The tail of the sequence fits TRBJ2-7 better, so the J call may be wrong. This CDR3 spans 14 amino acids. Germline V gives CDR1 LNHNV, CDR2 YYDKDF (reference sequence). CDR3 amino acids: CATSPGTSEAEQYF. CDR3 sequence (DNA): TGTGCCACCAGCCCCGGGACTAGCGAGGCCGAGCAGTACTTC.

The chain is built from TRBV5-6 and TRBJ1-4; TRBD1 matches 7 bases. The germline V gene encodes CDR1 SGHDT and CDR2 YYEEEE. The CDR3 is 14 amino acids. The ends lost 1 base at V and 6 bases at J; junction bases unmatched: 3. CDR3 in DNA: TGTGCCAGCAGCTTGTGGGACAGCCATGAAAAACTGTTTTTT. Its translation: CASSLWDSHEKLFF.

The chain employs TRBV21-1 and TRBJ2-1; TRBD1, the table's D call, was not compared with the DNA. TRBV21-1 is described as a pseudogene. This CDR3 contains 15 residues. The CDR3 protein is CAPTRDRVPRGRQFF. CDR3 DNA sequence: TGTGCCCCAACCCGGGACAGGGTGCCTCGAGGGAGGCAGTTCTTC.

The V and J genes are TRBV27 and TRBJ2-3; 9 bases fit TRBD2. CDR3 size: 15 residues. Germline V lookup: CDR1 MNHEY, CDR2 SMNVEV (reference sequence). V lost 6 bases and J lost 2; bases outside the gene matches: 6. The CDR3 is CASRETSGYTDTQYF. The CDR3 nucleotides are TGTGCCAGCAGAGAGACTAGCGGATACACAGATACGCAGTATTTT.

This clonotype was seen only a few times. V usage is TRBV29-1 and J usage is TRBJ2-3; 12 positions agree with TRBD2. The CDR3 extends over 17 amino acids. V was pared by 4 bases and J by 3 bases, with 11 bases of the junction left unmatched. Per the germline V gene, CDR1 is SQVTM and CDR2 is ANQGSEA. The CDR3 reads CSVAVINTSGGTDTQYF. The CDR3 DNA reads as TGCAGCGTTGCGGTGATCAACACTAGCGGGGGGACAGATACGCAGTATTTT.

The chain combines TRBV11-2 with TRBJ2-7; D may correspond to TRBD1 or TRBD2 (5 bases each). The J call could be wrong; TRBJ2-5 is a better fit for the DNA end. Germline V gene sequence: CDR1 SGHAT, CDR2 FQNNGV. This CDR3 comprises 15 residues. This CDR3 is CASSLRGAQGETQYF. The DNA for the CDR3 is TGTGCCAGCAGCTTGCGAGGGGCTCAAGGAGAGACCCAGTACTTC.

This chain uses TRBV5-1 with TRBJ2-7; a possible D gene is TRBD1 (6 bases). The CDR3 loop spans 15 amino acids. The V and J ends lost 1 base and 1 base respectively, with 12 bases between them. Germline loops: CDR1 SGHRS, CDR2 YFSETQ. CDR3 in amino acids: CASSLPFGQSYEQYF. CDR3 bases: TGCGCCAGCAGCTTGCCTTTTGGACAGTCCTACGAGCAGTACTTC.

The chain recombines TRBV12-3 or TRBV12-4 with TRBJ2-1; D possibly corresponds to TRBD1 (5 bases). V shed 3 bases and J shed 6 bases, with 9 bases lying between them. CDR3 length: 13 residues. The CDR3: CASSLSDSNEQFF. The CDR3 bases are TGTGCCAGCAGTTTGTCCGACAGCAATGAGCAGTTCTTC.

The rearrangement joins TRBV30 to TRBJ1-1; D gene ambiguous. The V gene's germline CDR1 is GTSNPN and CDR2 SVGIG (reference sequence). Trimming pared 2 bases from V and 0 bases from J, leaving 13 bases between. The CDR3 loop spans 15 amino acids. The CDR3 coding sequence is TGTGCCTGGAGTACCCCCCGGGCAATGAACACTGAAGCTTTCTTT. Translated, it gives CAWSTPRAMNTEAFF. The whole variable domain, remainder taken from reference TRBV30 and TRBJ1-1, is SQTIHQWPATLVQPVGSPLSLECTVEGTSNPNLYWYRQAAGRGLQLLFYSVGIGQISSEVPQNLSASRPQDRQFILSSKKLLLSDSGFYLCAWSTPRAMNTEAFFGQGTRLTVV.

This chain connects TRBV7-9 to TRBJ2-1, with D perhaps TRBD1 (7 bases). Trimming removed 2 bases from V and 9 bases from J, with 14 bases in between. The CDR3 totals 14 residues. The V gene's germline CDR1 is SEHNR and CDR2 FQNEAQ (reference sequence). The CDR3: CASSLTQGGGEQFF. The CDR3 coding sequence is TGTGCCAGCAGCTTAACCCAGGGGGGTGGTGAGCAGTTCTTC. The entire variable domain, with the rest obtained from reference TRBV7-9 and TRBJ2-1, is as follows: DTGVSQNPRHKITKRGQNVTFRCDPISEHNRLYWYRQTLGQGPEFLTYFQNEAQLEKSRLLSDRFSAERPKGSFSTLEIQRTEQGDSAMYLCASSLTQGGGEQFFGPGTRLTVL.

This clonotype was seen a handful of times. This sequence joins TRBV6-5 and TRBJ2-5; weak D call: TRBD1 (6 bases). The better agreement between TRBJ2-7 and the DNA end casts doubt on the J call. The CDR3 sequence is 14 residues long. The germline CDR1 and CDR2 sequences are MNHEY and SVGAGI. CDR3 residues: CASSYVQGAYEQYF. In nucleotides, the CDR3 is TGTGCCAGCAGTTACGTACAGGGCGCCTACGAGCAGTACTTC.

The chain couples TRBV10-2 to TRBJ1-1; 7 bases line up with TRBD1. The junction had 11 bases not matched to a gene; V was cut back by 6 bases and J by 7 bases. CDR3 length: 14 residues. The germline V gene has CDR1 WSHSY and CDR2 SAAADI. The CDR3 sequence: CASSPKAGTVEAFF. The CDR3 bases are TGCGCCAGCAGCCCCAAGGCCGGGACAGTTGAAGCTTTCTTT.

The chain combines TRBV11-2 with TRBJ1-4; 7 nucleotides match TRBD1. With 0 bases clipped from V and 5 bases from J, the junction kept 6 bases outside the gene matches. CDR3 length: 16 amino acids. Germline-derived CDR1 and CDR2 are SGHAT and FQNNGV. The CDR3 coding sequence is TGTGCCAGCAGCTTAGAAGGGACAGAGAAGAATGAAAAACTGTTTTTT. Protein sequence: CASSLEGTEKNEKLFF.

This chain links TRBV11-2 with TRBJ2-1; no definite D call. V was cut by 1 base and J by 7 bases, with 17 bases left in between. CDR3 length: 16 amino acids. CDR1 SGHAT and CDR2 FQNNGV come from the germline V gene. In DNA form, the CDR3 reads TGTGCCAGCAGCTTAGCGTCTCGGGCCTTGGGGAATGAGCAGTTCTTC. Translated, it gives CASSLASRALGNEQFF.

The chain recombines TRBV29-1 with TRBJ2-1; 8 nucleotides match TRBD1. The V segment lost 8 bases and the J segment 7 bases; nucleotides outside the gene matches: 13. The V gene's germline CDR1 is SQVTM and CDR2 ANQGSEA. The CDR3 totals 14 residues. This CDR3 is CSSLRQGKNNEQFF. CDR3 DNA: TGCAGCTCCCTCAGACAGGGGAAGAATAATGAGCAGTTCTTC.

The genes are TRBV5-1 and TRBJ2-7, with 8 bases that match TRBD1. Germline lookup yields CDR1 SGHRS and CDR2 YFSETQ. After removal of 3 bases from V and 3 bases from J, the junction contained 2 bases not matched to a gene. The CDR3 totals 13 residues. CDR3 region: CASSSQGVYEQYF. The CDR3 region has the DNA TGCGCCAGCAGCTCACAGGGGGTCTACGAGCAGTACTTC.

The chain is built from TRBV25-1 and TRBJ2-3; D possibly corresponds to TRBD1 (6 bases). V lost 6 bases and J 1 base, leaving 26 bases between the germline ends. This CDR3 has 19 amino acids. Germline-derived CDR1 and CDR2 are MGHDK and SYGVNS. CDR3 sequence: CASRGHGTNPKEGTDTQYF. CDR3 in DNA: TGTGCCAGCAGGGGACACGGTACCAACCCTAAGGAGGGCACAGATACGCAGTATTTT. The complete variable domain, with remaining parts taken from reference TRBV25-1 and TRBJ2-3, reads EADIYQTPRYLVIGTGKKITLECSQTMGHDKMYWYQQDPGMELHLIHYSYGVNSTEKGDLSSESTVSRIRTEHFPLTLESARPSHTSQYLCASRGHGTNPKEGTDTQYFGPGTRLTVL.

The chain recombines TRBV2 with TRBJ2-1; perhaps TRBD2 as D (5 bases). The germline CDR1 and CDR2 sequences are SNHLY and FYNNEI. V lost 8 bases, J lost 4 bases, and 18 bases lay in between. The CDR3 consists of 15 residues. CDR3 sequence (DNA): TGTGCCAGCGGGGATGGGCGGGTCCCATACAATGAGCAGTTCTTC. Translation gives CASGDGRVPYNEQFF.

The genes are TRBV4-2 and TRBJ2-4, with TRBD2 matching 8 bases. The J call may be mistaken, given a closer DNA end match to TRBJ2-7. Germline CDR1 LGHNA, CDR2 YNFKEQ. There are 15 residues in the CDR3. DNA for the CDR3: TGTGCCAGCAGCCAACTATTAGCGGGGAACTACGAGCAGTACTTC. It specifies CASSQLLAGNYEQYF.

The table lists this clonotype with a count of one. The chain has TRBV7-8 and TRBJ2-5; 10 bases map to TRBD2. CDR3 length: 18 residues. V trimming: 0 bases; J trimming: 2 bases; junction bases outside the gene matches: 9. Germline CDR1 is SGHVS and CDR2 is FQNEAQ. The CDR3 DNA reads TGTGCCAGCAGCTTAGCGCGGGTGGGACTAGCGCAACAAGAGACCCAGTACTTC. It codes for CASSLARVGLAQQETQYF.

V gene TRBV15 combines with J gene TRBJ2-5; 7 positions match TRBD2. The CDR3 spans 13 residues. V trimming: 7 bases; J trimming: 5 bases; junction bases outside the gene matches: 7. From germline, CDR1 is LNHNV and CDR2 YYDKDF (reference sequence). In DNA form, the CDR3 reads TGTGCCACCAAAAAGACTAGCCTTGAGACCCAGTACTTC. Amino acids: CATKKTSLETQYF.

The rearrangement links TRBV29-1 to TRBJ2-1, with 7 bases fitting TRBD2. J was trimmed by 4 bases and V by 4 bases; bases with no gene match: 7. Germline-derived CDR1 and CDR2 are SQVTM and ANQGSEA. The CDR3 runs to 14 residues. CDR3 sequence (DNA): TGCAGCGTTGGGGAAGCTAGCGGTTACAATGAGCAGTTCTTC. Protein sequence: CSVGEASGYNEQFF.

This clonotype was detected only a few times. The chain is built from TRBV6-5 and TRBJ1-4; possible D gene TRBD1, 6 bases. The V gene's germline CDR1 is MNHEY and CDR2 SVGAGI. The CDR3 loop spans 15 amino acids. V dropped 5 bases and J dropped 5 bases, with 15 bases sitting between them. This CDR3 is CASSPSSGGNEKLFF. CDR3 DNA: TGTGCCAGCAGTCCTTCTAGTGGGGGCAATGAAAAACTGTTTTTT.

This clonotype was recorded a few times. The chain links TRBV10-3 to TRBJ2-7; no reliable D call. CDR1 is ENHRY, CDR2 SYGVKD, per germline. Trimming removed 3 bases at V and 2 bases at J, with 11 bases between. This CDR3 has 14 residues. The chain's CDR3 is CAISDSLSPYEQYF. The CDR3 DNA reads as TGTGCCATCAGTGACTCTCTTTCCCCCTACGAGCAGTACTTC.

V usage is TRBV27 and J usage is TRBJ2-5; D possibly uses TRBD1 or TRBD2 (5 bases each). CDR1 is MNHEY, CDR2 SMNVEV, per germline (reference sequence). The ends were cut back, 5 bases at V and 7 bases at J, with 14 bases in the middle. The CDR3 is 13 residues long. CDR3 protein: CASSQPGRATQYF. The CDR3 DNA is TGTGCCAGCAGTCAACCGGGACGGGCGACCCAGTACTTC.